The T cell receptor beta chain described here comes from a study of vaccination and CD4 T cells after COVID-19. As concerns this clonotype: What it binds is not known.

The Oncomine TCR Beta short-read assay was what sequenced the DNA obtained from cultured CD4+ T cells. Each CDR3 protein is one row after TCRdb ran MiXCR on the PCR reads. The data hold about 20,000 distinct CDR3 sequences, with approximately 56% observed a single time. Treatment of the sample: roughly nine-day PBMC culture with coronavirus spike peptide pools or control peptides (ViraFEST assay). V shed 8 bases and J shed 2 bases, with 15 bases lying between them. From germline, CDR1 is SQVTM and CDR2 ANQGSEA. CDR3 length: 13 amino acids. The gene calls are TRBV29-1 and TRBJ1-1, with D perhaps TRBD1 (5 bases). The material was CD4+ T cells from blood, cultured in vitro, obtained after SARS-CoV-2 vaccination. The sequence came from a human donor who had recovered from COVID-19. The CDR3 sequence is CSSQTAFNTEAFF. The CDR3 nucleotides read TGCAGCTCACAGACAGCCTTTAACACTGAAGCTTTCTTT.